Following are 18 T cell receptor beta chains from one sample sequenced in a study of T-cell memory formation after mild COVID-19. TCRdb used MiXCR to reprocess the 5' RACE reads, holding one entry per CDR3 protein. The repertoire holds 400,000 or so distinct CDR3 sequences, with roughly 20% as singletons. The specimen sequenced was PBMCs or a T cell subset sorted from them (not recorded which). The receptors here all came from an adult woman who had mild COVID-19 (a few samples of this study predate the infection). Cell type and time point are not known.

This clonotype was picked up a small number of times. The chain combines TRBV27 with TRBJ1-2; 9 bases are shared with TRBD1. The CDR3 has 15 amino acids. With 3 bases clipped from V and 6 bases from J, the junction kept 8 bases outside the gene matches. CDR1 is MNHEY, CDR2 SMNVEV, per germline (reference sequence). CDR3 protein: CASSFQGTGTHGYTF. In DNA, the CDR3 is TGTGCCAGCAGTTTTCAAGGGACAGGGACCCATGGCTACACCTTC.

The rearrangement links TRBV6-5 to TRBJ1-2; D not resolved. Per germline, CDR1 MNHEY and CDR2 SVGAGI. The CDR3 spans 13 residues. V dropped 10 bases and J dropped 2 bases, with 14 bases sitting between them. This CDR3 is CATLQRSNYGYTF. CDR3 coding DNA: TGTGCCACCTTACAGCGTTCCAACTATGGCTACACCTTC.

This clonotype was found a few times. V and J are TRBV10-3 and TRBJ2-7; 7 bases map to TRBD1. Germline loops: CDR1 ENHRY, CDR2 SYGVKD. This CDR3 has 15 residues. V lost 2 bases and J lost 0; bases outside the gene matches: 4. The CDR3: CAISEEGAGSYEQYF. The CDR3 DNA reads as TGTGCCATCAGTGAGGAGGGGGCCGGCTCCTACGAGCAGTACTTC.

This clonotype was observed a handful of times. The genes are TRBV12-3 or TRBV12-4 and TRBJ1-2; D possibly corresponds to TRBD1 (5 bases). The V gene lost 5 bases and the J gene lost 1 base, with 17 bases spanning the gap. The CDR3 loop spans 16 amino acids. The CDR3 loop is CASSPLFQGDNYGYTF. The DNA for the CDR3 is TGTGCCAGCAGTCCTCTCTTCCAGGGCGATAACTATGGCTACACCTTC.

This clonotype was seen a handful of times. The rearrangement uses TRBV11-1 and TRBJ2-2, with D perhaps matching TRBD1 (5 bases). Trimming pared 5 bases from V and 1 base from J, leaving 17 bases between. Germline CDR1 and CDR2: SGHAT and FQDESV (reference sequence). This CDR3 is built from 17 residues. CDR3 nucleotides: TGTGCCAGCAGCGATCTCAAGGACACTATGAACACCGGGGAGCTGTTTTTT. The encoded protein is CASSDLKDTMNTGELFF. The full variable domain, in which reference TRBV11-1 and TRBJ2-2 provide the parts outside the CDR3, is EAEVAQSPRYKITEKSQAVAFWCDPISGHATLYWYRQILGQGPELLVQFQDESVVDDSQLPKDRFSAERLKGVDSTLKIQPAELGDSAMYLCASSDLKDTMNTGELFFGEGSRLTVL.

This clonotype has a handful of counts. The rearrangement joins TRBV7-9 to TRBJ2-1; D perhaps matches TRBD1 (6 bases). Per the germline V gene, CDR1 is SEHNR and CDR2 is FQNEAQ (reference sequence). V lost 7 bases, J lost 3 bases, and 16 bases lay in between. This CDR3 is 15 amino acids long. The CDR3, as DNA: TGTGCCAGCACCGGGTACAGGGAAGGCTACAATGAGCAGTTCTTC. The encoded protein is CASTGYREGYNEQFF.

The gene calls are TRBV6-6 and TRBJ2-7; 8 nucleotides agree with TRBD1. Germline loops: CDR1 MNHNY, CDR2 SVGAGI (reference sequence). The trim removed 5 bases at V and 1 base at J, leaving 13 bases unmatched. The CDR3 totals 17 residues. The CDR3 region is CASSPTGGTGASYEQYF. The CDR3 nucleotides read TGTGCCAGCAGTCCTACCGGAGGGACAGGTGCATCCTACGAGCAGTACTTC.

This clonotype appeared a few times. V usage is TRBV7-2 and J usage is TRBJ2-2, with D unclear. V gave up 1 base and J gave up 6 bases, with 6 bases separating them. CDR1 is SGHTA, CDR2 FQGNSA, per germline. This CDR3 contains 13 residues. CDR3 region: CASSLEVAGELFF. The CDR3 DNA is TGTGCCAGCAGCTTAGAGGTTGCCGGGGAGCTGTTTTTT.

This chain links TRBV7-2 with TRBJ2-1; no clear D gene. Trimming removed 0 bases at V and 4 bases at J, with 10 bases between. The CDR3 contains 15 residues. Germline CDR1 reads SGHTA; CDR2 reads FQGNSA. The DNA of the CDR3 is TGTGCCAGCAGCTTAGCACGGGCTACTTACAATGAGCAGTTCTTC. Translating it yields CASSLARATYNEQFF.

To note about this clonotype: This may arise from a read error, as a much more abundant clone is one base away. The chain combines TRBV30 with TRBJ2-1; no firm D call. CDR3 size: 11 residues. The germline gives CDR1 GTSNPN, CDR2 SVGIG (reference sequence). This CDR3 reads CAWSAYNEQSF. The CDR3 DNA sequence: TGTGCCTGGAGCGCCTACAATGAGCAGTCCTTC. The whole variable domain, filled in from reference TRBV30 and TRBJ2-1, reads SQTIHQWPATLVQPVGSPLSLECTVEGTSNPNLYWYRQAAGRGLQLLFYSVGIGQISSEVPQNLSASRPQDRQFILSSKKLLLSDSGFYLCAWSAYNEQSFGPGTRLTVL.

The rearrangement uses TRBV11-3 and TRBJ2-3; TRBD2 aligns across 10 bases. This CDR3 has 15 amino acids. The V gene's germline CDR1 is SGHNT and CDR2 YENEEA. V dropped 5 bases and J dropped 1; count of bases not matched to a gene: 3. This CDR3 reads CASSTGLAGTDTQYF. CDR3 in DNA: TGTGCCAGCAGCACCGGACTAGCGGGCACAGATACGCAGTATTTT.

This clonotype was counted many times. CDR3 sequence reads: CASSHRGNSYNEQFF. The CDR3 coding sequence is TGTGCCAGCAGCCACAGGGGTAACTCCTACAATGAGCAGTTCTTC. J is TRBJ2-1 and V is TRBV5-6, with 7 bases identical to TRBD1. Trimming took 4 bases from V and 0 from J; bases not matched to a gene: 4. This CDR3 spans 15 amino acids. Germline V gene sequence: CDR1 SGHDT, CDR2 YYEEEE.

This clonotype was detected a few times. This chain connects TRBV6-6 to TRBJ1-1; D perhaps matches TRBD1 (6 bases). The V end lost 7 bases, the J end lost 8 bases, and 17 bases lay between the germline ends. The CDR3 length is 13 residues. The germline gives CDR1 MNHNY, CDR2 SVGAGI (reference sequence). The CDR3, as DNA: TGTGCCAGCACTCTAGGGGGGAGTAAAGAAGCTTTCTTT. This encodes CASTLGGSKEAFF.

The J gene is TRBJ1-2, the V gene TRBV6-6; the match to TRBD1 covers 11 bases. The CDR3 sequence is 16 residues long. Germline V gene lookup returns CDR1 MNHNY and CDR2 SVGAGI (reference sequence). V trimming: 6 bases; J trimming: 1 base; junction bases outside the gene matches: 7. DNA of the CDR3: TGTGCCAGCAGGGGGACAGGGGGAATCAATAACTATGGCTACACCTTC. Residues: CASRGTGGINNYGYTF.

In the case of this clonotype: No DNA is shown, since the ends of the CDR3 on it are uncertain; the CDR3 is the one TCRdb lists. The V call is TRBV6-6, the J call TRBJ1-6; the D segment call TRBD1 is taken from the table without a DNA check. The CDR3 length equals 19 residues, ends included. CDR1 is MNHNY and CDR2 is SVGAGI in the germline V gene (reference sequence). The CDR3 here is CATNPASTLGMGPGSPLHF.

The chain links TRBV5-1 to TRBJ1-4; D unresolved. The V and J ends lost 2 bases and 8 bases respectively, with 13 bases between them. CDR1 and CDR2 from the germline V gene are SGHRS and YFSETQ. The CDR3 totals 14 residues. Here the CDR3 reads CASSFMDAGEKLFF. The DNA for the CDR3 is TGCGCCAGCAGCTTCATGGACGCCGGCGAAAAACTGTTTTTT.

In this sample, this clonotype turned up many times. J is TRBJ2-2 and V is TRBV3-1; no clear D gene. The CDR3 extends over 14 amino acids. Trimming left V 4 bases short and J 1 base short, with 7 bases between. CDR1 and CDR2 (germline): LGHDT, YNNKEL (reference sequence). CDR3 coding DNA: TGTGCCAGCAGCCCCCGACGGAACACCGGGGAGCTGTTTTTT. This gives the protein CASSPRRNTGELFF.

In this sample, this clonotype turned up a few times. The chain combines TRBV19 with TRBJ2-7; D perhaps matches TRBD2 (5 bases). CDR1 and CDR2 (germline): LNHDA, SQIVND (reference sequence). V was pared by 5 bases and J by 0 bases, with 11 bases between. The CDR3 covers 14 residues. CDR3 nucleotide sequence: TGTGCCAGTAGTCGAGCGGTCATCTCCTACGAGCAGTACTTC. The encoded protein is CASSRAVISYEQYF.